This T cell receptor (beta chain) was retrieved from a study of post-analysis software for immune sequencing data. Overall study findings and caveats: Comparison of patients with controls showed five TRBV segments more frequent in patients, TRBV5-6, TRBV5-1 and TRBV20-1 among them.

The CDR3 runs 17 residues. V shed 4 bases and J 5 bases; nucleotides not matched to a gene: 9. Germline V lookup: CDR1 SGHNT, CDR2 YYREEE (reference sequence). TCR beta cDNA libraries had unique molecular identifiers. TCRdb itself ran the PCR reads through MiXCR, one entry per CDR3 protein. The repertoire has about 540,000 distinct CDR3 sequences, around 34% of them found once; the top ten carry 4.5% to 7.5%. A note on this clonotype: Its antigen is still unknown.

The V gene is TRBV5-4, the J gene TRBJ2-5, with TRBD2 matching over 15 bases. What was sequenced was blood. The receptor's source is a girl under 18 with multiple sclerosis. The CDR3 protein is CASSPGLAGGHMETQYF. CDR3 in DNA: TGTGCCAGCAGCCCAGGACTAGCGGGGGGGCACATGGAGACCCAGTACTTC.